This TCR beta chain was retrieved from a study of post-analysis software for immune sequencing data. Study summary: Several disease courses (relapsing-remitting, secondary progressive and progressive-relapsing) of multiple sclerosis were included.

The CDR3 consists of 14 residues. The V and J ends lost 4 bases and 8 bases respectively, with 17 bases between them. Germline V gene lookup returns CDR1 SGHRS and CDR2 YFSETQ. For this clonotype: What it recognizes is unknown.

Findings of the study overall: Relative to controls, patients with multiple sclerosis showed significantly lower normalized Chao1 diversity. A few TRBV segments, TRBV5-6, TRBV5-1 and TRBV20-1 among them, were found more frequent in patients than controls.

Unique molecular identifiers were carried by the TCR beta cDNA libraries. T cells, roughly 0.95 to 10 million of them, yielded a few hundred thousand cDNA molecules. TCRdb independently ran MiXCR on the PCR reads; one entry per CDR3 protein. The table shows hundreds of thousands of distinct CDR3 sequences, with roughly 47% occurring only once. This chain uses TRBV5-1 with TRBJ2-3; D is tentatively TRBD1 or TRBD2 (5 bases each). The source material was blood. The TCR originated in a girl aged 10-17 years with multiple sclerosis. CDR3 loop: CASSRDGEPGTQYF. The DNA of the CDR3 is TGCGCCAGCAGCCGGGACGGGGAACCGGGTACGCAGTATTTT.